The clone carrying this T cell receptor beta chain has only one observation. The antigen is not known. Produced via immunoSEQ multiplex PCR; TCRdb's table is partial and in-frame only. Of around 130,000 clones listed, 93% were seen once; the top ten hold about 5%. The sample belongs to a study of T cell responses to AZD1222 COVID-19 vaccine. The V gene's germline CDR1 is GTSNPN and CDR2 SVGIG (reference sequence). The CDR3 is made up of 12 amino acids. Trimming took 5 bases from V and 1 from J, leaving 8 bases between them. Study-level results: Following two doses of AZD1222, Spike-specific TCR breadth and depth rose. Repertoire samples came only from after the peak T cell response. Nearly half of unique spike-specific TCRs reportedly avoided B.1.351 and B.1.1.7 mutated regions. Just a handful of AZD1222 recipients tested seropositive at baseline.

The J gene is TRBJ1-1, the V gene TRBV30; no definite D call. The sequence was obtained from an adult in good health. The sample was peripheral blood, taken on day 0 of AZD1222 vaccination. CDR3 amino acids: CAWGLTNTEAFF. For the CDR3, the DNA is TGTGCCTGGGGCCTCACGAACACTGAAGCTTTCTTT.